These T cell receptor beta chains were read from a single sample in a study of T cell repertoires in cytomegalovirus infection. TCRdb independently ran MiXCR on the reads; one entry per CDR3 protein. The sample has just over 450,000 distinct CDR3 sequences; 40% to 50% are singletons. Antigens of these TCRs are unknown. Here the sequenced sample was cultured PBMCs, taken from culture after CMV antigen stimulation. The receptors originated from a human donor in good health (CMV status not recorded). Some clones in this sample may be carry-over from other donors' samples. Both conserved end residues are part of each CDR3. Each record gives: V gene, D gene, clone size, J gene, CDR3 DNA, CDR3 protein. The D gene is left open where the match is weak. Not every row has a clone size; where given, it reads once, few, many or a size class.

v_call: TRBV7-2
d_call: NA
clone_size: few
j_call: TRBJ2-5
cdr3_nt: TGTGCCAGCAGCGAAGATACCGACAGCCTCCAAGAGACCCAGTACTTC
cdr3_aa: CASSEDTDSLQETQYF

v_call: TRBV10-3
d_call: NA
clone_size: NA
j_call: TRBJ2-7
cdr3_nt: TGTGCCATCAGTGATTCCTACGAGCAGTACTTC
cdr3_aa: CAISDSYEQYF

v_call: TRBV12-3/TRBV12-4
d_call: NA
clone_size: NA
j_call: TRBJ1-1
cdr3_nt: TGTGCCAGCAGTCCCGAAGTTGTTAGGACTGAAGCTTTCTTT
cdr3_aa: CASSPEVVRTEAFF

v_call: TRBV12-3/TRBV12-4
d_call: NA
clone_size: few
j_call: TRBJ1-5
cdr3_nt: TGTGCCAGCAGTTCCAACAGCTCACCCCAGCATTTT
cdr3_aa: CASSSNSSPQHF

v_call: TRBV7-2
d_call: TRBD1
clone_size: few
j_call: TRBJ1-2
cdr3_nt: TGTGCCAGCAGCTACCGGGACAGGGGGCTGGGGGGCTACACCTTC
cdr3_aa: CASSYRDRGLGGYTF

v_call: TRBV20-1
d_call: NA
clone_size: NA
j_call: TRBJ2-1
cdr3_nt: TGCAGTGCTAGCCCTAGCGCCCTCTCCTACAATGAGCAGTTCTTC
cdr3_aa: CSASPSALSYNEQFF

v_call: TRBV28
d_call: NA
clone_size: NA
j_call: TRBJ1-2
cdr3_nt: TGTGCCAGCAGTCCCAACCGGGGTATCGACTATGGCTACACCTTC
cdr3_aa: CASSPNRGIDYGYTF

v_call: TRBV11-2
d_call: NA
clone_size: few
j_call: TRBJ2-7
cdr3_nt: TGTGCCAGCAGCTTTGGTGTCGGGGGAACCTACGAGCAGTACTTC
cdr3_aa: CASSFGVGGTYEQYF

v_call: TRBV6-5
d_call: NA
clone_size: NA
j_call: TRBJ2-3
cdr3_nt: TGTGCCAGCAGTTACGACTACACAGATACGCAGTATTTT
cdr3_aa: CASSYDYTDTQYF

v_call: TRBV7-2
d_call: NA
clone_size: few
j_call: TRBJ1-2
cdr3_nt: TGTGCCAGCAGCCCCAGATCCCATGGCTACACCTTC
cdr3_aa: CASSPRSHGYTF

v_call: TRBV18
d_call: NA
clone_size: NA
j_call: TRBJ2-5
cdr3_nt: TGTGCCAGCTCACCAAACCTTCCAGAGACCCAGTACTTC
cdr3_aa: CASSPNLPETQYF

v_call: TRBV5-4
d_call: NA
clone_size: NA
j_call: TRBJ2-3
cdr3_nt: TGTGCCAGCAGCTTCATGTCAGATACGCAGTATTTT
cdr3_aa: CASSFMSDTQYF

v_call: TRBV6-5
d_call: TRBD1
clone_size: few
j_call: TRBJ2-3
cdr3_nt: TGTGCCAGCAGTTACTTAGATCCGGGACAGGGGCGGGATACGCAGTATTTT
cdr3_aa: CASSYLDPGQGRDTQYF

v_call: TRBV7-6
d_call: NA
clone_size: NA
j_call: TRBJ2-7
cdr3_nt: TGTGCCAGCAGCCGCGGTGGGGTAGGAGTGGGTCCCTACGAGCAGTACTTC
cdr3_aa: CASSRGGVGVGPYEQYF

v_call: TRBV7-2
d_call: NA
clone_size: NA
j_call: TRBJ1-6
cdr3_nt: TGTGCCAGCGGACGTAATTATGAGGGCCACCACTTT
cdr3_aa: CASGRNYEGHHF

v_call: TRBV12-3/TRBV12-4
d_call: TRBD1
clone_size: NA
j_call: TRBJ2-6
cdr3_nt: TGTGCCAGCAGTTTCGGGGACAGGCGCTCTGGGGCCAACGTCCTGACTTTC
cdr3_aa: CASSFGDRRSGANVLTF

v_call: TRBV7-2
d_call: NA
clone_size: NA
j_call: TRBJ1-3
cdr3_nt: TGTGCCAGCAGCTTCCGGGCCTCCTCTGGAAACACCATATATTTT
cdr3_aa: CASSFRASSGNTIYF

v_call: TRBV12-3/TRBV12-4
d_call: NA
clone_size: few
j_call: TRBJ2-2
cdr3_nt: TGTGCCAGCAGTTTCATTACTAGCTCACTAACCGGGGAGCTGTTTTTT
cdr3_aa: CASSFITSSLTGELFF

v_call: TRBV7-6
d_call: NA
clone_size: few
j_call: TRBJ1-1
cdr3_nt: TGTGCCAGCAGCCAGGAGGAGGCTGGGTTGAACACTGAAGCTTTCTTT
cdr3_aa: CASSQEEAGLNTEAFF

v_call: TRBV7-9
d_call: NA
clone_size: few
j_call: TRBJ1-1
cdr3_nt: TGTGCCAGCAGCTTAGTGGCACTGAACACTGAAGCTTTCTTT
cdr3_aa: CASSLVALNTEAFF

v_call: TRBV7-9
d_call: NA
clone_size: NA
j_call: TRBJ1-2
cdr3_nt: TGTGCCAGCAGGGACAGCCTCTTGAAGGCCTATGGCTACACCTTC
cdr3_aa: CASRDSLLKAYGYTF

v_call: TRBV7-2
d_call: NA
clone_size: few
j_call: TRBJ1-3
cdr3_nt: TGTGCCAGCAGCTTATCAGGGCCGAACACCATATATTTT
cdr3_aa: CASSLSGPNTIYF

v_call: TRBV7-6
d_call: TRBD2
clone_size: NA
j_call: TRBJ2-1
cdr3_nt: TGTGCCAGCAGCCCCGAAGGACTAGCGGGATTAAATGAGCAGTTCTTC
cdr3_aa: CASSPEGLAGLNEQFF

v_call: TRBV6-2/TRBV6-3
d_call: NA
clone_size: few
j_call: TRBJ1-1
cdr3_nt: TGTGCCAGCAGCTATCGTCTTGACGAAGCTTTCTTT
cdr3_aa: CASSYRLDEAFF